This record concerns one T cell receptor beta chain sequence. What it binds is not known. This sample was included in a study of blood T cells in healthy people across ages. Points from the study as a whole: Compared with aged donors, long-lived donors showed fewer expanded clones, suggesting selection.

Individuals who donated were healthy Caucasians from Russia aged about 6 to 90. The total RNA that was extracted per sample amounted to at least 5 micrograms. This CDR3 is 13 amino acids long. The germline V gene encodes CDR1 SQVTM and CDR2 ANQGSEA. Trimming pared 5 bases from V and 0 bases from J, leaving 10 bases between. Primed by a sample-barcoded 5' primer and a J-beta primer mix, a second PCR proceeded for about 6 to 12 cycles. MiXCR, applied by TCRdb to the 5' RACE reads, yields one record per CDR3 protein. The sample holds about 1.8 million distinct CDR3 sequences; roughly 49% are singletons and the top ten take about 2.1%.

Source material: blood. The sequence came from a middle-aged woman in good health. This chain connects TRBV29-1 to TRBJ2-5, with D unclear. The CDR3 DNA reads TGCAGCGTTAACGGACGGAACCAAGAGACCCAGTACTTC. Translating gives CSVNGRNQETQYF.